This T cell receptor beta chain was obtained from a study of blood T cell repertoires in COVID-19. Generated by immunoSEQ multiplex PCR, the TCRdb table keeps only in-frame clones and is missing some. The sample consists of 250,000 to 300,000 clones, roughly nine tenths of them appearing once. The V gene lost 1 base and the J gene lost 6 bases, with 7 bases spanning the gap. The V gene's germline CDR1 is SGHTA and CDR2 FQGNSA. The CDR3 extends over 14 amino acids. This clonotype was sampled from a woman aged 30 to 39 with COVID-19, enrolled during active disease. The rearrangement uses TRBV7-2 and TRBJ1-6; D not resolved. The sample taken for sequencing was peripheral blood. The CDR3 protein is CASSLGAGNSPLHF. The DNA for the CDR3 is TGTGCCAGCAGCTTAGGAGCCGGTAATTCACCCCTCCACTTT. The entire variable domain, with the rest obtained from reference TRBV7-2 and TRBJ1-6, is as follows: GAGVSQSPSNKVTEKGKDVELRCDPISGHTALYWYRQSLGQGLEFLIYFQGNSAPDKSGLPSDRFSAERTGGSVSTLTIQRTQQEDSAVYLCASSLGAGNSPLHFGNGTRLTVT.